The 19 T cell receptor beta chains below come from one sample, sequenced in a study of glioma-infiltrating T cells after dendritic cell vaccination. The time point here: after dendritic cell vaccination, including at tumor progression/relapse. The assay was immunoSEQ multiplex PCR, and TCRdb's table has in-frame clones only and misses some. The sample lists 100,000 or so clones; around 90% were seen once. Sequencing was performed on blood, taken after dendritic cell vaccination. All receptors come from a human donor with glioblastoma.

The chain uses TRBV6-5 and TRBJ2-7, with D possibly being TRBD2 (6 bases). The CDR3 is made up of 13 amino acids. Germline assignment: CDR1 MNHEY and CDR2 SVGAGI. Trimming took off 0 bases at V and 8 bases at J, with 11 bases between the two ends. In DNA form, the CDR3 reads TGTGCCAGCAGTTACTCAGGGCGGGGCCAGCAGTACTTC. The encoded protein is CASSYSGRGQQYF.

The rearrangement joins TRBV29-1 to TRBJ2-7; possibly TRBD1 for D (7 bases). The V gene's germline CDR1 is SQVTM and CDR2 ANQGSEA. The CDR3 spans 14 residues. V shed 5 bases and J shed 3 bases, with 17 bases lying between them. The CDR3 DNA sequence: TGCAGCGTTCGCGGGACAGTTGATTTCTACGAGCAGTACTTC. Its protein product is CSVRGTVDFYEQYF.

The chain carries TRBV5-1 and TRBJ1-1; TRBD1 aligns across 11 bases. With 4 bases clipped from V and 5 bases from J, the junction kept 7 bases outside the gene matches. Germline lookup yields CDR1 SGHRS and CDR2 YFSETQ. This CDR3 spans 15 amino acids. The CDR3 nucleotides read TGCGCCAGCAGCGCCTGGACAGGGGGCTTAACTGAAGCTTTCTTT. Protein: CASSAWTGGLTEAFF.

This clone was seen only once. The CDR3 DNA is TGTGCCTGCCGGGAGAACGGAAACACCATATATTTT. Protein: CACRENGNTIYF. V is TRBV30 and J is TRBJ1-3; D not certain. Germline lookup yields CDR1 GTSNPN and CDR2 SVGIG (reference sequence). Trimming took 6 bases from V and 4 from J, leaving 10 bases between them. CDR3 length: 12 amino acids.

The rearrangement uses TRBV30 and TRBJ2-5; 12 nucleotides agree with TRBD2. Germline lookup yields CDR1 GTSNPN and CDR2 SVGIG (reference sequence). V gave up 7 bases and J gave up 5 bases; unmatched junction bases: 5. This CDR3 region has 13 residues. CDR3 sequence (DNA): TGTGCCTCGACTAGCGGGAGTGGCGAGACCCAGTACTTC. Translated: CASTSGSGETQYF.

A word on this clone: Other DNA sequences in the same sample also yield this CDR3. The chain has TRBV11-2 and TRBJ1-1; no firm D call. V dropped 5 bases and J dropped 3 bases, with 10 bases sitting between them. The CDR3 runs to 13 residues. Germline V gene lookup returns CDR1 SGHAT and CDR2 FQNNGV. The DNA of the CDR3 is TGTGCCAGCAGCCTACAAGGAGACACTGAAGCTTTCTTT. It is translated as CASSLQGDTEAFF. The whole variable domain, remainder taken from reference TRBV11-2 and TRBJ1-1, is EAGVAQSPRYKIIEKRQSVAFWCNPISGHATLYWYQQILGQGPKLLIQFQNNGVVDDSQLPKDRFSAERLKGVDSTLKIQPAKLEDSAVYLCASSLQGDTEAFFGQGTRLTVV.

The chain carries TRBV11-3 and TRBJ2-1; 11 bases are a match to TRBD1. Germline V gene lookup returns CDR1 SGHNT and CDR2 YENEEA. The CDR3 has 13 residues. After removal of 6 bases from V and 9 bases from J, the junction contained 4 bases not matched to a gene. The CDR3 region is CASRGQGATEQFF. The CDR3 DNA follows: TGTGCCAGCAGAGGACAGGGGGCCACTGAGCAGTTCTTC.

The chain employs TRBV18 and TRBJ2-7; 7 bases map to TRBD1. The CDR3 has 14 amino acids. V lost 2 bases, J lost 5 bases, and 6 bases stayed unmatched. Germline V CDR1 and CDR2: KGHSH, LQKENI. The CDR3 DNA reads TGTGCCAGCTCACCAGACAGGGTAGGCGACGAGCAGTACTTC. This translates into CASSPDRVGDEQYF.

This clone was observed once. The chain couples TRBV6-4 to TRBJ2-5; D might be TRBD2 (5 bases). Trimming took off 4 bases at V and 5 bases at J, with 17 bases between the two ends. The CDR3 totals 15 residues. Germline V CDR1 and CDR2: MRHNA, SNTAGT. In nucleotides, the CDR3 is TGTGCCAGCAGTGCCGGGGTGGGGTTGGCGGAGACCCAGTACTTC. It yields the protein CASSAGVGLAETQYF.

The chain recombines TRBV29-1 with TRBJ2-6; maybe TRBD2 (5 bases). The germline V gene encodes CDR1 SQVTM and CDR2 ANQGSEA. V was shortened by 6 bases and J by 0 bases, with 18 bases between the two germline ends. The CDR3 is made up of 17 amino acids. Here the CDR3 DNA reads TGCAGCGTCCTGACCCGGGGTCGCGGCTCTGGGGCCAACGTCCTGACTTTC. This codes for CSVLTRGRGSGANVLTF.

V gene TRBV5-1 combines with J gene TRBJ2-5, with TRBD2 matching 8 bases. Germline CDR1 SGHRS, CDR2 YFSETQ. The ends lost 1 base at V and 5 bases at J; junction bases unmatched: 7. This CDR3 comprises 15 residues. The CDR3 reads CASSLIGGGRETQYF. For the CDR3, the DNA is TGCGCCAGCAGCTTGATCGGGGGGGGCCGGGAGACCCAGTACTTC. The full variable domain, with the rest looked up from reference TRBV5-1 and TRBJ2-5, is KAGVTQTPRYLIKTRGQQVTLSCSPISGHRSVSWYQQTPGQGLQFLFEYFSETQRNKGNFPGRFSGRQFSNSRSEMNVSTLELGDSALYLCASSLIGGGRETQYFGPGTRLLVL.

The chain joins TRBV5-1 to TRBJ2-3; 9 nucleotides line up with TRBD2. After removal of 3 bases from V and 4 bases from J, the junction contained 6 bases not matched to a gene. This CDR3 contains 15 residues. Germline V gene sequence: CDR1 SGHRS, CDR2 YFSETQ. The CDR3 region has the DNA TGCGCCAGCAGCTCGAGCGGGGGGAATGCAGATACGCAGTATTTT. This translates into CASSSSGGNADTQYF.

The chain is built from TRBV7-2 and TRBJ2-7, with D perhaps matching TRBD1 (5 bases). There are 18 residues in the CDR3. Between the trimmed V and J ends, which lost 1 base and 1 base, there was a span of 20 bases. Per germline, CDR1 SGHTA and CDR2 FQGNSA. The CDR3 reads CASSLVSVGPLGSYEQYF. The CDR3 region has the DNA TGTGCCAGCAGCTTAGTGTCGGTGGGGCCTCTAGGGTCCTACGAGCAGTACTTC.

The V gene is TRBV30, the J gene TRBJ2-3; 11 bases line up with TRBD2. The ends lost 2 bases at V and 3 bases at J; junction bases unmatched: 19. This CDR3 contains 20 residues. Germline CDR1 GTSNPN, CDR2 SVGIG (reference sequence). The CDR3 DNA follows: TGTGCCTGGAGTACGAAAGGACTAGCGGGTCCCGGAAAGGGAACAGATACGCAGTATTTT. Amino acid sequence: CAWSTKGLAGPGKGTDTQYF.

The CDR3 region is CASSQPFGRTYEQYF. The CDR3 nucleotides are TGCGCCAGCAGCCAACCCTTTGGGAGGACCTACGAGCAGTACTTC. The J gene is TRBJ2-7, the V gene TRBV4-1; D may be TRBD2 (6 bases). CDR1 is MGHRA, CDR2 YSYEKL, per germline. CDR3 length equals 15 residues. V dropped 2 bases and J dropped 2 bases, with 13 bases sitting between them.

This rearrangement joins TRBV5-4 to TRBJ2-5; a weak D match, TRBD1 (6 bases). Gene TRBJ2-7 matches the end of the DNA better, so the J call may be wrong. This CDR3 is 14 amino acids long. The germline gives CDR1 SGHNT, CDR2 YYREEE (reference sequence). The CDR3 is CASSLAGVAYEQYF. CDR3 in DNA: TGTGCCAGCAGCCTGGCAGGGGTGGCCTACGAGCAGTACTTC.

The chain has TRBV7-8 and TRBJ1-6, with D unresolved. V was clipped by 5 bases and J by 10 bases, with 21 bases between them. The CDR3 loop spans 16 amino acids. Germline V gene sequence: CDR1 SGHVS, CDR2 FQNEAQ. The CDR3 is CASSQFETPGNSPLHF. The CDR3 region has the DNA TGTGCCAGCAGCCAGTTCGAGACCCCGGGAAACTCACCCCTCCACTTT. The complete variable domain, with remaining parts taken from reference TRBV7-8 and TRBJ1-6, reads GAGVSQSPRYKVAKRGQDVALRCDPISGHVSLFWYQQALGQGPEFLTYFQNEAQLDKSGLPSDRFFAERPEGSVSTLKIQRTQQEDSAVYLCASSQFETPGNSPLHFGNGTRLTVT.

The rearrangement links TRBV5-1 to TRBJ1-1; 8 bases are a match to TRBD1. Germline CDR1 reads SGHRS; CDR2 reads YFSETQ. CDR3 length: 18 residues. V lost 4 bases, J lost 1 base, and 15 bases stayed unmatched. CDR3 bases: TGCGCCAGCAGCCCGCTTCCCCTCCCTGGACAGGGGAACACTGAAGCTTTCTTT. It yields the protein CASSPLPLPGQGNTEAFF.

The chain carries TRBV6-1 and TRBJ2-7, with 9 positions matching TRBD1. The CDR3 loop spans 15 amino acids. V trimming: 6 bases; J trimming: 5 bases; junction bases outside the gene matches: 11. From germline, CDR1 is MNHNS and CDR2 SASEGT. CDR3 DNA: TGTGCCAGCAGCCCATATCGGGACAGGGCGGACGAGCAGTACTTC. Its protein is CASSPYRDRADEQYF.